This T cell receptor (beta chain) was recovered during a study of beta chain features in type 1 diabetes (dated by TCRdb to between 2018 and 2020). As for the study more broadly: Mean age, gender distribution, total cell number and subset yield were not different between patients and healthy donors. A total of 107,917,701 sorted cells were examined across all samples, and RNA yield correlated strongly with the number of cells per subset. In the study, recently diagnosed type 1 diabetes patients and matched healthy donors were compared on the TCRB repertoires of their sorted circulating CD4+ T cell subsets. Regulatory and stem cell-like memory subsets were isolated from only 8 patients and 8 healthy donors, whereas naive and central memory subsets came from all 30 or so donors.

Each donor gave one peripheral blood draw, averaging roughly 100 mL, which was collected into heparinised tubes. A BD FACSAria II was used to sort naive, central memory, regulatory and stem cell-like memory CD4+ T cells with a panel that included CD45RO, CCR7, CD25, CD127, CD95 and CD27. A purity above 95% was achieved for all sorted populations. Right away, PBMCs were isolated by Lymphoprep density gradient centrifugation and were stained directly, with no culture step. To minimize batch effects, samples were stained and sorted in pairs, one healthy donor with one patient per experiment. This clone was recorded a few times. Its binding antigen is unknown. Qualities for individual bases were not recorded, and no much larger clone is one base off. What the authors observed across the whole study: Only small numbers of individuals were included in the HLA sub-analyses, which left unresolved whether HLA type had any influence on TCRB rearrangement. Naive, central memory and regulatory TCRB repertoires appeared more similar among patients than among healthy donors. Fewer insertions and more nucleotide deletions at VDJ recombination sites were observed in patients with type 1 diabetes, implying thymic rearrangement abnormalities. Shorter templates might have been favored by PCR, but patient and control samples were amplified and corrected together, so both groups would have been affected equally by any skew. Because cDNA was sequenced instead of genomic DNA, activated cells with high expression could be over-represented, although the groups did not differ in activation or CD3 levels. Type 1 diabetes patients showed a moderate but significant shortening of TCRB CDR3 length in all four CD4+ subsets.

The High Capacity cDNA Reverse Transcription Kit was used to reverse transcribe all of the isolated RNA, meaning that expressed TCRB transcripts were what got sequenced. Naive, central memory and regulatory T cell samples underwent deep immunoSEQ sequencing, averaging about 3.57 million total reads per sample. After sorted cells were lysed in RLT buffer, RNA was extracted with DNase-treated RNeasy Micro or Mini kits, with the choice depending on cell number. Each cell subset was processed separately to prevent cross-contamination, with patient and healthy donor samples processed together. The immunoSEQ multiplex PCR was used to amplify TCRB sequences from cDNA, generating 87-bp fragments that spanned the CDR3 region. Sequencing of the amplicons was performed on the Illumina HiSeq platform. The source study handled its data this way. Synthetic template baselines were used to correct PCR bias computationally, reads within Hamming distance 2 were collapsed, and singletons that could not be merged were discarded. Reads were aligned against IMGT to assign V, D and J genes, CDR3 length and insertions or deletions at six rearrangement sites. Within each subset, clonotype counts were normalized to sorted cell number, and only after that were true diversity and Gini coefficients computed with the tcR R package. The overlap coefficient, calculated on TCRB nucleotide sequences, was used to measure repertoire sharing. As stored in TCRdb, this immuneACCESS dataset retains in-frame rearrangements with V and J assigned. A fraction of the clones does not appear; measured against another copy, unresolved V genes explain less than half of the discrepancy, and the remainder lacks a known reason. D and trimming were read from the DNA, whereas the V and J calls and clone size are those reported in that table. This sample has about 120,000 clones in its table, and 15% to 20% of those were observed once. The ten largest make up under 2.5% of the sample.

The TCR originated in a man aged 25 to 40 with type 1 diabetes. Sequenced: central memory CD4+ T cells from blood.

The nucleotides read TGTGCCAGCAGTTACCGGACTAGCTCGAAGGATACGCAGTATTTT. Its translation is CASSYRTSSKDTQYF. Recombination connected TRBV6-5 to TRBJ2-3; TRBD2 fits 8 bases in the junction. CDR1 and CDR2 were assigned from the germline V gene as MNHEY and SVGAGI. Ends trimmed: V by 2 bases, J by 6 bases; bases unmatched to a gene: 7. The CDR3 measures 15 amino acids from cysteine to phenylalanine. Only the CDR3 DNA is retained, 45 bases long and in frame from the first base.